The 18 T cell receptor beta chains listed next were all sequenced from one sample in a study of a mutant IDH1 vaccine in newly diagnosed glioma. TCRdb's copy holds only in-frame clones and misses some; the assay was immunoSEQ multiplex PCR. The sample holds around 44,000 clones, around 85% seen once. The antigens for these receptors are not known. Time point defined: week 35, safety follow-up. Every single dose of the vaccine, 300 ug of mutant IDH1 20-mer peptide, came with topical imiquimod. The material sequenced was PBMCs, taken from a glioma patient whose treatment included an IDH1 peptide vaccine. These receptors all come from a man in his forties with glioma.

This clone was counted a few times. This chain's CDR3 is CAWSVRGGNSPLHF. The CDR3, as DNA: TGTGCCTGGAGTGTAAGGGGTGGTAATTCACCCCTCCACTTT. The chain has TRBV30 and TRBJ1-6; TRBD1 is a possible D gene (5 bases). The V gene's germline CDR1 is GTSNPN and CDR2 SVGIG (reference sequence). This CDR3 is built from 14 residues. Deletions cut 0 bases from V and 6 bases from J, with 9 bases between.

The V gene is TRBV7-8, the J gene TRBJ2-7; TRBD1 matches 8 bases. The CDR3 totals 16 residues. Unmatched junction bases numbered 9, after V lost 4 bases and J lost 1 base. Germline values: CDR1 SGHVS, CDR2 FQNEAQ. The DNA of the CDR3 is TGTGCCAGCAGCTCAGGTGGACAGGGAACTTCCTACGAGCAGTACTTC. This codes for CASSSGGQGTSYEQYF.

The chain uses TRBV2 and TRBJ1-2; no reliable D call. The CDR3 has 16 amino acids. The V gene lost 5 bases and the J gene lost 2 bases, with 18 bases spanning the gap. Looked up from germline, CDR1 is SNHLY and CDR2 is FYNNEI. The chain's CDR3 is CASSRLGPMGNYGYTF. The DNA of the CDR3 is TGTGCCAGCAGTAGGCTTGGGCCGATGGGGAACTATGGCTACACCTTC.

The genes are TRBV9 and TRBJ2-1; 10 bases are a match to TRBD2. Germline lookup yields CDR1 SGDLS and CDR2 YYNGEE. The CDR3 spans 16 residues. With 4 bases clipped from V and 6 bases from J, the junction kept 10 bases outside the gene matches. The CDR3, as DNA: TGTGCCAGCAGCACCACTAGCGGGGTTCCTTCCAATGAGCAGTTCTTC. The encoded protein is CASSTTSGVPSNEQFF.

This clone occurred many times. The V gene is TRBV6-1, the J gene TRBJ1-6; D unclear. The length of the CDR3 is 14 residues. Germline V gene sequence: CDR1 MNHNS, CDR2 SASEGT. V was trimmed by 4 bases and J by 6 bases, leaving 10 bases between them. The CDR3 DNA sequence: TGTGCCAGCAGTGGCCGGAGCCTTAATTCACCCCTCCACTTT. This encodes CASSGRSLNSPLHF.

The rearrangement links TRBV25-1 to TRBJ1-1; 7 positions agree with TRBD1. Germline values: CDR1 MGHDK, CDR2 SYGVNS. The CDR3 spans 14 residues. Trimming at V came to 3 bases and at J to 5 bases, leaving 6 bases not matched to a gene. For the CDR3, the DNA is TGTGCCAGCAGTGACAGGGGGAGGGTTACTGAAGCTTTCTTT. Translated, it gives CASSDRGRVTEAFF.

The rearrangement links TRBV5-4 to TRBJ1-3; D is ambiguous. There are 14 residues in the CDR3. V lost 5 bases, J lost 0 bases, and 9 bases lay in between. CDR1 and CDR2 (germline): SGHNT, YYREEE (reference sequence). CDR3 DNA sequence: TGTGCCAGCAGTCAAGGAGACTCTGGAAACACCATATATTTT. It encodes CASSQGDSGNTIYF.

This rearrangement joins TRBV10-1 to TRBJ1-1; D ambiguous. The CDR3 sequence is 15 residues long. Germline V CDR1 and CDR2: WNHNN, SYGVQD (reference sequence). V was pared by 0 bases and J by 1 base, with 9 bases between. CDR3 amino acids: CASSESGVGNTEAFF. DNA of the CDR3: TGCGCCAGCAGTGAGTCCGGGGTGGGGAACACTGAAGCTTTCTTT.

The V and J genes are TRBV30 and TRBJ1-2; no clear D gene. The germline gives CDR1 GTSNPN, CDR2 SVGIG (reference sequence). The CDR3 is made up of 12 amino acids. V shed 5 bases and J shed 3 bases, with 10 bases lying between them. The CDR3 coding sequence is TGTGCCTGGGACCCGGGCCACTATGGCTACACCTTC. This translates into CAWDPGHYGYTF.

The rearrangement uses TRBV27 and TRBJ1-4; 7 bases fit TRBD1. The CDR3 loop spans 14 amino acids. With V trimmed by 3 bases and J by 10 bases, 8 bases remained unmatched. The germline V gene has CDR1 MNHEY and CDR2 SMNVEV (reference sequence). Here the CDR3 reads CASSFYRGTGKLFF. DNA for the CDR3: TGTGCCAGCAGTTTTTACAGGGGTACAGGAAAACTGTTTTTT.

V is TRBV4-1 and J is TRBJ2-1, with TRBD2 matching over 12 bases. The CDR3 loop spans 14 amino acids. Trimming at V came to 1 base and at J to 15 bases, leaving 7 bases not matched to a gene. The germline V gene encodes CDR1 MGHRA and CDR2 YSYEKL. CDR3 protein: CASSQVSSGGAGFF. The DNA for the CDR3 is TGCGCCAGCAGCCAAGTTTCTAGCGGGGGGGCTGGGTTCTTC.

The CDR3 reads CASSAGPGSTEAFF. CDR3 nucleotide sequence: TGTGCCAGCAGCGCTGGGCCGGGTTCCACTGAAGCTTTCTTT. V and J are TRBV7-9 and TRBJ1-1; no reliable D call. V was cut by 5 bases and J by 4 bases, with 14 bases left in between. The CDR3 is 14 amino acids. CDR1 and CDR2 from the germline V gene are SEHNR and FQNEAQ (reference sequence). Full variable domain (remainder filled in from reference TRBV7-9 and TRBJ1-1): DTGVSQNPRHKITKRGQNVTFRCDPISEHNRLYWYRQTLGQGPEFLTYFQNEAQLEKSRLLSDRFSAERPKGSFSTLEIQRTEQGDSAMYLCASSAGPGSTEAFFGQGTRLTVV.

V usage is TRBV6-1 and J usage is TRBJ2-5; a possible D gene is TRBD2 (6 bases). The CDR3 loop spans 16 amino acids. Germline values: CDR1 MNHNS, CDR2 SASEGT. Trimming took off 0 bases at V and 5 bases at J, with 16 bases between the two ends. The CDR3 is CASSEAGGGVAETQYF. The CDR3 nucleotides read TGTGCCAGCAGTGAAGCCGGAGGCGGGGTCGCTGAGACCCAGTACTTC.

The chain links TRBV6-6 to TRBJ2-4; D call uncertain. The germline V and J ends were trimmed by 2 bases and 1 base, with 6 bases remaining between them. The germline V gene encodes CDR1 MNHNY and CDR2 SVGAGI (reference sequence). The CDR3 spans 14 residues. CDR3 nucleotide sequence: TGTGCCAGCAGTTACGGGGTGGCCAAAAACATTCAGTACTTC. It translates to CASSYGVAKNIQYF.

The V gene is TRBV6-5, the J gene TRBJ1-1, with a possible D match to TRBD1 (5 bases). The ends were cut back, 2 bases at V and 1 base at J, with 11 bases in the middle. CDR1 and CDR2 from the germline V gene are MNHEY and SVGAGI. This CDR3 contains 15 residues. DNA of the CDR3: TGTGCCAGCAGTTACAGGGCTCAGGGGAACACTGAAGCTTTCTTT. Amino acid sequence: CASSYRAQGNTEAFF.

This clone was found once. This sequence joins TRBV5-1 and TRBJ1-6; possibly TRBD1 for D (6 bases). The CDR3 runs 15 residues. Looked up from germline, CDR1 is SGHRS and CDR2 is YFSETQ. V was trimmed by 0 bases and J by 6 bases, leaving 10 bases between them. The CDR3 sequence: CASSLVGGSNSPLHF. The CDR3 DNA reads TGCGCCAGCAGCTTGGTAGGGGGAAGTAATTCACCCCTCCACTTT.

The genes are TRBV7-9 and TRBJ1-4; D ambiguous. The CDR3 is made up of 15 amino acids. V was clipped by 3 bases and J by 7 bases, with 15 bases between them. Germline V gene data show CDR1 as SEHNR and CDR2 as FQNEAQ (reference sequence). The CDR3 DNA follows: TGTGCCAGCAGCTTCGGCACAGCTAAGGGTGAAAAACTGTTTTTT. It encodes CASSFGTAKGEKLFF.

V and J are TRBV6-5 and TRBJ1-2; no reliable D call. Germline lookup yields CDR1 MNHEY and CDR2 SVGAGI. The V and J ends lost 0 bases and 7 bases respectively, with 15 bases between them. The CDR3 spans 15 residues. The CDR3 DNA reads TGTGCCAGCAGTTACTCGGGAGGGTTTTATCTTGGCTACACCTTC. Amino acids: CASSYSGGFYLGYTF.